The clone carrying this T cell receptor (beta chain) was counted only a few times. PCR used 60 Vbeta primers and 13 Jbeta primers. Generated by immunoSEQ multiplex PCR, the TCRdb table keeps only in-frame clones and is missing some. Altogether about 140,000 clones are present, roughly 72% being singletons, with the ten largest covering 2.1%. The data were taken from a study of cytomegalovirus exposure and HLA in healthy donors. CDR3 length: 17 residues. V lost 0 bases to trimming and J lost 0 bases; unmatched junction nucleotides: 6. The germline CDR1 and CDR2 sequences are SNHLY and FYNNEI. Sequenced sample: PBMCs. The receptor's source is a man in his forties in good health and CMV-seronegative. The J gene is TRBJ2-5, the V gene TRBV2; 8 positions match TRBD2. The CDR3 DNA reads as TGTGCCAGCAGTGAAGCGCTTAGCGGGGCAAACCAAGAGACCCAGTACTTC. As protein: CASSEALSGANQETQYF.